This passage covers 27 T cell receptor beta chains from one sample sequenced in a study of OX40 agonist ivuxolimab in advanced cancers. The table came from immunoSEQ multiplex PCR; TCRdb's copy has only in-frame clones and leaves some out. The sample includes over 80,000 clones, approximately 87% seen only once; the top ten take about 4.5%. The sample consisted of CD4+ or CD8+ T cells sorted from blood, taken in a trial of the OX40 agonist ivuxolimab. The receptors derive from an adult with an advanced solid tumor such as melanoma, head and neck, liver or kidney cancer.

CDR3 sequence reads: CASSYAQGYGYTF. In nucleotides, the CDR3 is TGTGCCAGCAGTTACGCTCAGGGCTATGGCTACACCTTC. The chain is built from TRBV6-5 and TRBJ1-2; maybe TRBD1 (5 bases). The V gene's germline CDR1 is MNHEY and CDR2 SVGAGI. V lost 2 bases and J 4 bases, leaving 8 bases between the germline ends. The CDR3 spans 13 residues.

The chain is built from TRBV7-6 and TRBJ2-1; D is possibly TRBD2 (5 bases). V shed 1 base and J shed 6 bases, with 10 bases lying between them. Germline loops: CDR1 SGHVS, CDR2 FNYEAQ. CDR3 length: 14 amino acids. CDR3 amino acids: CASSLVPRGNEQFF. The CDR3 region has the DNA TGTGCCAGCAGCTTAGTTCCCCGGGGCAATGAGCAGTTCTTC.

This chain joins TRBV7-3 and TRBJ2-6; 8 nucleotides line up with TRBD1. The germline gives CDR1 SGHTA, CDR2 FQGTGA. The CDR3 covers 19 residues. J was trimmed by 2 bases and V by 5 bases; bases with no gene match: 14. CDR3 sequence: CASSPLLQGAGTGANVLTF. The CDR3 DNA is TGTGCCAGCAGCCCCCTTCTCCAGGGGGCGGGAACTGGGGCCAACGTCCTGACTTTC.

This chain joins TRBV19 and TRBJ2-5, with D perhaps TRBD2 (6 bases). Trimming took 4 bases from V and 9 from J, leaving 15 bases between them. Germline lookup yields CDR1 LNHDA and CDR2 SQIVND (reference sequence). The CDR3 loop spans 13 amino acids. The CDR3 loop is CASSTGVFGPQYF. The CDR3 DNA sequence: TGTGCCAGTAGTACGGGGGTATTCGGGCCCCAGTACTTC.

The rearrangement links TRBV5-4 to TRBJ2-7, with TRBD1 as a possible D gene (6 bases). Trimming cost V 3 bases and J 2 bases, with 12 bases left between them. CDR1 SGHNT and CDR2 YYREEE come from the germline V gene (reference sequence). The CDR3 contains 14 residues. For the CDR3, the DNA is TGTGCCAGCAGCTCTGCGACAGGCACCTACGAGCAGTACTTC. Its translation is CASSSATGTYEQYF.

The V gene is TRBV28, the J gene TRBJ2-3; 7 bases align to TRBD2. V lost 10 bases and J lost 4; bases outside the gene matches: 5. The CDR3 contains 12 residues. Germline assignment: CDR1 MDHEN and CDR2 SYDVKM. The CDR3 bases are TGTGCCACGGGGACTACCCCAGATACGCAGTATTTT. Its translation: CATGTTPDTQYF.

The chain uses TRBV25-1 and TRBJ2-1; a possible D gene is TRBD2 (6 bases). The V gene lost 5 bases and the J gene lost 4 bases, with 15 bases spanning the gap. The germline V gene has CDR1 MGHDK and CDR2 SYGVNS. The CDR3 is made up of 15 amino acids. The CDR3 DNA follows: TGTGCCAGCAGTCCCCCTTTGGCGGGATACAATGAGCAGTTCTTC. Protein: CASSPPLAGYNEQFF.

This clone showed up just once. The V gene is TRBV10-3, the J gene TRBJ2-1; 8 nucleotides match TRBD1. Germline CDR1 and CDR2: ENHRY and SYGVKD. Trimming removed 2 bases from V and 6 bases from J; junction bases left unmatched: 3. This CDR3 region has 14 residues. CDR3 nucleotide sequence: TGTGCCATCAGTGAGACCACAGGGGGCAATGAGCAGTTCTTC. It yields the protein CAISETTGGNEQFF.

This chain links TRBV10-1 with TRBJ2-1; 10 bases are a match to TRBD2. The germline V gene encodes CDR1 WNHNN and CDR2 SYGVQD (reference sequence). The trim removed 6 bases at V and 4 bases at J, leaving 6 bases unmatched. This CDR3 spans 15 amino acids. The CDR3 sequence is CASSKTSGSYNEQFF. DNA of the CDR3: TGCGCCAGCAGCAAGACTAGCGGGTCGTACAATGAGCAGTTCTTC.

The chain is built from TRBV6-5 and TRBJ2-2; possible D gene TRBD1, 5 bases. This CDR3 has 14 amino acids. The V end lost 5 bases, the J end lost 4 bases, and 11 bases lay between the germline ends. Germline V gene data show CDR1 as MNHEY and CDR2 as SVGAGI. Here the CDR3 DNA reads TGTGCCAGCAGTACCCCGACAGTCACCGGGGAGCTGTTTTTT. Translating gives CASSTPTVTGELFF.

This chain links TRBV30 with TRBJ1-2; 9 nucleotides align to TRBD1. After removal of 8 bases from V and 5 bases from J, the junction contained 9 bases not matched to a gene. From germline, CDR1 is GTSNPN and CDR2 SVGIG (reference sequence). This CDR3 is built from 13 residues. CDR3 residues: CAGRDRAFYGYTF. CDR3 DNA sequence: TGTGCCGGCAGGGACAGGGCTTTTTATGGCTACACCTTC.

In its sample, this clone was seen once. This sequence joins TRBV11-2 and TRBJ2-5; possibly TRBD1 for D (6 bases). CDR3 length: 16 residues. CDR1 SGHAT and CDR2 FQNNGV come from the germline V gene. Trimming removed 2 bases from V and 5 bases from J, with 18 bases in between. CDR3 residues: CASSLLGSGEYETQYF. The CDR3 DNA follows: TGTGCCAGCAGCTTACTTGGGTCAGGGGAGTATGAGACCCAGTACTTC.

The chain employs TRBV7-2 and TRBJ1-5; TRBD1 is a possible D gene (5 bases). This CDR3 spans 16 amino acids. V lost 2 bases and J 3 bases, leaving 14 bases between the germline ends. The V gene's germline CDR1 is SGHTA and CDR2 FQGNSA. Here the CDR3 reads CASSLMGRANNQPQHF. CDR3 DNA: TGTGCCAGCAGCTTAATGGGCAGGGCCAACAATCAGCCCCAGCATTTT.

The rearrangement links TRBV2 to TRBJ2-1, with 11 nucleotides matching TRBD2. V was clipped by 6 bases and J by 4 bases; unmatched bases: 5. This CDR3 contains 15 residues. CDR1 and CDR2 from the germline V gene are SNHLY and FYNNEI. CDR3 nucleotide sequence: TGTGCCAGCAGGCGACGGACTAGCGGGTACAATGAGCAGTTCTTC. It is translated as CASRRRTSGYNEQFF.

The chain links TRBV20-1 to TRBJ2-3; no reliable D call. The CDR3 length is 10 residues. Germline V gives CDR1 DFQATT, CDR2 SNEGSKA (reference sequence). Trimming took off 3 bases at V and 6 bases at J, with 4 bases between the two ends. For the CDR3, the DNA is TGCAGTGCTAGTAGGGATACGCAGTATTTT. Its translation: CSASRDTQYF.

This rearrangement joins TRBV9 to TRBJ1-2, with unresolved D. The CDR3 covers 15 residues. The germline CDR1 and CDR2 sequences are SGDLS and YYNGEE. V shed 0 bases and J shed 0 bases, with 9 bases lying between them. In nucleotides, the CDR3 is TGTGCCAGCAGCGTAGATGGGCGGGCTAACTATGGCTACACCTTC. This gives the protein CASSVDGRANYGYTF.

The chain carries TRBV2 and TRBJ1-4, with 11 positions matching TRBD1. The CDR3 has 17 amino acids. Germline CDR1 is SNHLY and CDR2 is FYNNEI. The V gene end was trimmed by 5 bases and the J gene end by 5 bases; junction bases not matched to a gene: 10. CDR3 DNA sequence: TGTGCCAGCAGTCCCCGGGACAGGGGGGGACGGAATGAAAAACTGTTTTTT. This codes for CASSPRDRGGRNEKLFF.

This clone was observed a few times. The chain combines TRBV7-6 with TRBJ2-5; D may be TRBD2 (6 bases). Trimming shortened V by 0 bases and J by 2 bases, and 13 bases separated the two germline ends. Germline CDR1 reads SGHVS; CDR2 reads FNYEAQ. This CDR3 is 16 amino acids long. CDR3 coding DNA: TGTGCCAGCAGCTTAGCGTATAGCGGTAAACAAGAGACCCAGTACTTC. Translated, it gives CASSLAYSGKQETQYF.

The chain carries TRBV6-1 and TRBJ2-1; D is unresolved. The CDR3 length is 12 residues. V lost 5 bases to trimming and J lost 5 bases, with 7 bases between them. Germline assignment: CDR1 MNHNS and CDR2 SASEGT. DNA for the CDR3: TGTGCCAGCAGTATTACAGACAATGAGCAGTTCTTC. This translates into CASSITDNEQFF.

J is TRBJ1-2 and V is TRBV5-1, with TRBD1 matching over 7 bases. Trimming cost V 4 bases and J 8 bases; bases outside gene matches: 14. Germline CDR1 is SGHRS and CDR2 is YFSETQ. This CDR3 is 15 amino acids long. The DNA for the CDR3 is TGCGCCAGCAGCGCAACGATACAGGGGCAGGGGGGCTACACCTTC. Residues: CASSATIQGQGGYTF.

This clone showed up just once. The V and J genes are TRBV18 and TRBJ2-2, with 9 bases identical to TRBD1. Losses at the gene ends were 3 bases for V and 7 bases for J; bases not matched to a gene: 9. Germline CDR1 KGHSH, CDR2 LQKENI. This CDR3 comprises 16 residues. The CDR3: CASSPSPGTGYGELFF. For the CDR3, the DNA is TGTGCCAGCTCACCGAGTCCCGGGACAGGGTACGGGGAGCTGTTTTTT.

J is TRBJ1-1 and V is TRBV7-8; TRBD1 is a possible D gene (6 bases). Per the germline V gene, CDR1 is SGHVS and CDR2 is FQNEAQ. Trimming removed 3 bases from V and 3 bases from J, with 8 bases in between. The CDR3 consists of 13 residues. The CDR3 nucleotides read TGTGCCAGCAGCTTGGACAGTGACACTGAAGCTTTCTTT. This sequence encodes CASSLDSDTEAFF.

This clone was observed a handful of times. The chain has TRBV29-1 and TRBJ2-1, with 8 bases matching TRBD2. V lost 4 bases, J lost 8 bases, and 7 bases stayed unmatched. Per germline, CDR1 SQVTM and CDR2 ANQGSEA. The CDR3 is 13 residues long. The CDR3 spells CSVVSGSAYEQFF. The CDR3 coding sequence is TGCAGCGTTGTGAGCGGGAGTGCCTATGAGCAGTTCTTC.

The V call is TRBV5-4, the J call TRBJ2-5, with 8 bases matching TRBD1. Germline assignment: CDR1 SGHNT and CDR2 YYREEE (reference sequence). J gave up 2 bases and V 2 bases, and 8 bases lay outside the gene matches. The CDR3 runs 16 residues. The DNA of the CDR3 is TGTGCCAGCAGCTTCCTTACAGGGGGTAATCAAGAGACCCAGTACTTC. Protein: CASSFLTGGNQETQYF.

The chain links TRBV18 to TRBJ2-6, with D unresolved. V was cut by 2 bases and J by 2 bases, with 10 bases left in between. The germline gives CDR1 KGHSH, CDR2 LQKENI. CDR3 length: 16 residues. Here the CDR3 DNA reads TGTGCCAGCTCACCAGGAATAGACCCTGGGGCCAACGTCCTGACTTTC. The encoded protein is CASSPGIDPGANVLTF. Full variable domain (outside the CDR3, taken from reference TRBV18 and TRBJ2-6): NAGVMQNPRHLVRRRGQEARLRCSPMKGHSHVYWYRQLPEEGLKFMVYLQKENIIDESGMPKERFSAEFPKEGPSILRIQQVVRGDSAAYFCASSPGIDPGANVLTFGAGSRLTVL.

The chain couples TRBV29-1 to TRBJ1-5; TRBD1 might be the D (6 bases). With 1 base removed from V and 2 bases from J, the gap between germline ends came to 12 bases. Germline CDR1 and CDR2: SQVTM and ANQGSEA. There are 15 residues in the CDR3. This CDR3 reads CSVEVSGVGNQPQHF. CDR3 nucleotides: TGCAGCGTTGAAGTGTCAGGGGTCGGCAATCAGCCCCAGCATTTT.

The chain uses TRBV15 and TRBJ1-5; D gene ambiguous. The CDR3 extends over 15 amino acids. CDR1 is LNHNV and CDR2 is YYDKDF in the germline V gene (reference sequence). The V end was cut by 1 base, the J end by 1 base, with 8 bases between. CDR3 region: CATSRAGGSNQPQHF. In nucleotides, the CDR3 is TGTGCCACCAGCAGAGCGGGAGGGAGCAATCAGCCCCAGCATTTT.